This entry describes one T cell receptor beta chain. This sample was taken from a study of control samples from healthy donors and cancer patients. Germline values: CDR1 MNHNS, CDR2 SASEGT. CDR3 length: 15 residues. V dropped 3 bases and J dropped 11 bases, with 22 bases sitting between them. Libraries were prepared by immunoSEQ multiplex PCR; TCRdb keeps only in-frame clonotypes and omits some of them. The top ten hold roughly 1.9% of the sample, which has approximately 190,000 clones, about 90% seen once. This sequence originates from a man aged 30-40 years in good health. This rearrangement joins TRBV6-1 to TRBJ1-1; D gene ambiguous. Sequencing input: blood. In nucleotides, the CDR3 is TGTGCCAGCAGTGACGGAGCGGGGAGTCGAGTATTGGCTTTCTTT. It yields the protein CASSDGAGSRVLAFF.